The 25 T cell receptor beta chains below all came from one sample that was sequenced in a study of Ad26.COV2.S vaccination and SARS-CoV-2 variants. Treatment defined: about 20 received Ad26.COV2.S at low or high dose, single or two shots; several received placebo; per-sample allocation not given. Material that was analyzed had been drawn on day 63 after the first vaccine or placebo injection. Clones were read by immunoSEQ multiplex PCR, and TCRdb kept only the in-frame ones, dropping some. The sample has 350,000 to 500,000 clones, roughly 90% seen once. The starting material was peripheral blood, obtained in a trial of Ad26.COV2.S vaccine versus placebo. These receptors all come from a person aged 18-65 years who received the Ad26.COV2.S COVID-19 vaccine or a placebo.

The chain is built from TRBV5-1 and TRBJ2-2; D ambiguous. This CDR3 region has 13 residues. V lost 1 base, J lost 4 bases, and 5 bases lay in between. The germline gives CDR1 SGHRS, CDR2 YFSETQ. CDR3 nucleotides: TGCGCCAGCAGCTTGACTGCCACCGGGGAGCTGTTTTTT. Amino acids: CASSLTATGELFF.

This chain joins TRBV9 and TRBJ1-2, with 8 bases lining up with TRBD1. Germline-derived CDR1 and CDR2 are SGDLS and YYNGEE. CDR3 length: 17 amino acids. V lost 3 bases, J lost 0 bases, and 10 bases stayed unmatched. As DNA, the CDR3 is TGTGCCAGCAGCGACCCCTTCCCGGGACAGGCTAACTATGGCTACACCTTC. Amino acids: CASSDPFPGQANYGYTF.

This clone has only one observation. This chain uses TRBV5-3 with TRBJ2-7; D might be TRBD1 or TRBD2, each matching 5 bases. TRBV5-3 carries the ORF label, with uncertain function. V was cut by 1 base and J by 2 bases, with 10 bases left in between. The CDR3 totals 14 residues. The CDR3 sequence is CARSLSRGTYEQYF. CDR3 nucleotides: TGTGCCAGAAGCTTGTCCCGGGGCACCTACGAGCAGTACTTC.

V is TRBV28 and J is TRBJ2-5; D uncertain. The germline gives CDR1 MDHEN, CDR2 SYDVKM. V gave up 5 bases and J gave up 0 bases, with 13 bases separating them. The CDR3 extends over 15 amino acids. The CDR3 sequence is CASSPPNDYQETQYF. The CDR3 region has the DNA TGTGCCAGCAGTCCGCCTAACGACTACCAAGAGACCCAGTACTTC.

V and J are TRBV4-1 and TRBJ1-1; D call uncertain. The germline V gene encodes CDR1 MGHRA and CDR2 YSYEKL. This CDR3 spans 12 amino acids. Trimming pared 0 bases from V and 8 bases from J, leaving 7 bases between. This chain's CDR3 is CASSQEGLEAFF. In DNA, the CDR3 is TGCGCCAGCAGCCAAGAAGGATTAGAAGCTTTCTTT.

The chain uses TRBV19 and TRBJ2-7; 11 nucleotides align to TRBD2. Germline V gene data show CDR1 as LNHDA and CDR2 as SQIVND (reference sequence). This CDR3 comprises 15 residues. V was clipped by 3 bases and J by 7 bases; unmatched bases: 8. CDR3 residues: CASSILAGGLVEQYF. CDR3 nucleotide sequence: TGTGCCAGTAGTATTTTAGCGGGGGGGCTCGTGGAGCAGTACTTC.

The genes are TRBV19 and TRBJ2-7; 9 positions match TRBD1. The CDR3 spans 15 residues. Trimming removed 6 bases from V and 6 bases from J; junction bases left unmatched: 12. The germline CDR1 and CDR2 sequences are LNHDA and SQIVND (reference sequence). As DNA, the CDR3 is TGTGCCAGTAGCGTGGGACAGGGAATATCGGGCGAGCAGTACTTC. This encodes CASSVGQGISGEQYF.

The chain joins TRBV14 to TRBJ2-7; perhaps TRBD1 as D (5 bases). V gave up 9 bases and J gave up 4 bases, with 16 bases separating them. Per germline, CDR1 SGHDN and CDR2 FVKESK. This CDR3 is built from 13 residues. CDR3 loop: CASRDRDRYEQYF. Written as DNA, the CDR3 is TGTGCCAGTAGAGACAGAGACCGGTACGAGCAGTACTTC. Using reference TRBV14 and TRBJ2-7 for the parts outside the CDR3, the full variable domain is EAGVTQFPSHSVIEKGQTVTLRCDPISGHDNLYWYRRVMGKEIKFLLHFVKESKQDESGMPNNRFLAERTGGTYSTLKVQPAELEDSGVYFCASRDRDRYEQYFGPGTRLTVT.

The chain links TRBV7-8 to TRBJ2-2, with 7 bases identical to TRBD2. Germline CDR1 and CDR2: SGHVS and FQNEAQ. This CDR3 is built from 14 residues. V lost 8 bases, J lost 1 base, and 4 bases stayed unmatched. For the CDR3, the DNA is TGTGCCAGCGGCAGCGGGGAGAACACCGGGGAGCTGTTTTTT. It is translated as CASGSGENTGELFF.

This rearrangement joins TRBV5-5 to TRBJ2-7; 12 bases align to TRBD1. The length of the CDR3 is 15 residues. Germline CDR1 and CDR2: SGHKS and YYEKEE (reference sequence). The trim removed 3 bases at V and 5 bases at J, leaving 6 bases unmatched. The CDR3 reads CASSSLGTGGHEQYF. CDR3 DNA sequence: TGTGCCAGCAGCTCACTCGGGACAGGGGGCCACGAGCAGTACTTC.

J is TRBJ2-3 and V is TRBV19; possible D gene TRBD2, 5 bases. In germline, CDR1 is LNHDA, CDR2 SQIVND (reference sequence). The CDR3 spans 16 residues. The ends were cut back, 5 bases at V and 2 bases at J, with 17 bases in the middle. CDR3 coding DNA: TGTGCCAGTAGTTCAATCCAACTAGGAGCCACAGATACGCAGTATTTT. The encoded protein is CASSSIQLGATDTQYF. Using reference TRBV19 and TRBJ2-3 for the parts outside the CDR3, the full variable domain is DGGITQSPKYLFRKEGQNVTLSCEQNLNHDAMYWYRQDPGQGLRLIYYSQIVNDFQKGDIAEGYSVSREKKESFPLTVTSAQKNPTAFYLCASSSIQLGATDTQYFGPGTRLTVL.

The CDR3 sequence: CASSGGGSGQYF. In DNA form, the CDR3 reads TGTGCCAGCAGTGGGGGGGGCTCTGGTCAGTACTTC. The gene calls are TRBV2 and TRBJ2-4; maybe TRBD2 (7 bases). There are 12 residues in the CDR3. Trimming stripped 4 bases from V and 12 bases from J, with 13 bases between. From germline, CDR1 is SNHLY and CDR2 FYNNEI. Full variable domain (rest looked up from reference TRBV2 and TRBJ2-4): EPEVTQTPSHQVTQMGQEVILRCVPISNHLYFYWYRQILGQKVEFLVSFYNNEISEKSEIFDDQFSVERPDGSNFTLKIRSTKLEDSAMYFCASSGGGSGQYFGAGTRLSVL.

V gene TRBV7-9 combines with J gene TRBJ2-1, with a tentative D call TRBD1 (6 bases). The germline V gene encodes CDR1 SEHNR and CDR2 FQNEAQ (reference sequence). This CDR3 is built from 14 residues. V lost 4 bases and J 8 bases, leaving 15 bases between the germline ends. The CDR3 spells CASSSSTGSDEQFF. CDR3 bases: TGTGCCAGCAGCTCCTCGACAGGTTCTGATGAGCAGTTCTTC. Complete variable domain (other parts from reference TRBV7-9 and TRBJ2-1): DTGVSQNPRHKITKRGQNVTFRCDPISEHNRLYWYRQTLGQGPEFLTYFQNEAQLEKSRLLSDRFSAERPKGSFSTLEIQRTEQGDSAMYLCASSSSTGSDEQFFGPGTRLTVL.

The rearrangement links TRBV7-6 to TRBJ2-7; D may match TRBD1 or TRBD2 (5 bases each). This CDR3 has 13 residues. Per the germline V gene, CDR1 is SGHVS and CDR2 is FNYEAQ. The V end lost 1 base, the J end lost 6 bases, and 10 bases lay between the germline ends. CDR3 bases: TGTGCCAGCAGCTTAGATGCAGGGAGCGAGCAGTACTTC. The encoded protein is CASSLDAGSEQYF.

The genes are TRBV7-2 and TRBJ1-4; 10 nucleotides align to TRBD1. Unmatched junction bases numbered 5, after V lost 4 bases and J lost 6 bases. This CDR3 comprises 15 residues. CDR1 is SGHTA, CDR2 FQGNSA, per germline. The CDR3 region has the DNA TGTGCCAGCAGCTCATCCGGGACAGGGGATGAAAAACTGTTTTTT. Amino acids: CASSSSGTGDEKLFF.

This chain uses TRBV4-3 with TRBJ2-4; 13 bases map to TRBD2. Germline CDR1 and CDR2: LGHNA and YSLEER. This CDR3 comprises 19 residues. Losses at the gene ends were 4 bases for V and 0 bases for J; bases not matched to a gene: 9. CDR3 sequence (DNA): TGCGCCAGCAGCCCTATACTAGCGGGGGGGTCTCTAGCCAAAAACATTCAGTACTTC. As protein: CASSPILAGGSLAKNIQYF.

The CDR3: CASSRLGGYEQYF. CDR3 DNA: TGTGCCAGCAGCCGCCTCGGAGGGTACGAGCAGTACTTC. The chain is built from TRBV6-5 and TRBJ2-7, with a weak D call TRBD2 (6 bases). This CDR3 has 13 amino acids. Per germline, CDR1 MNHEY and CDR2 SVGAGI. V was trimmed by 6 bases and J by 4 bases, leaving 13 bases between them.

CDR3 DNA sequence: TGCAGCGTGTCTCAGGGTTCCGGTGGCTACACCTTC. Translating gives CSVSQGSGGYTF. This rearrangement joins TRBV29-1 to TRBJ1-2; D perhaps matches TRBD1 (5 bases). Germline V lookup: CDR1 SQVTM, CDR2 ANQGSEA. The germline V and J ends were trimmed by 6 bases and 7 bases, with 15 bases remaining between them. CDR3 length equals 12 residues. The whole variable domain, remainder taken from reference TRBV29-1 and TRBJ1-2, is SAVISQKPSRDICQRGTSLTIQCQVDSQVTMMFWYRQQPGQSLTLIATANQGSEATYESGFVIDKFPISRPNLTFSTLTVSNMSPEDSSIYLCSVSQGSGGYTFGSGTRLTVV.

The chain recombines TRBV4-2 with TRBJ2-1; possible D gene TRBD2, 6 bases. Trimming stripped 0 bases from V and 10 bases from J, with 16 bases between. This CDR3 spans 15 amino acids. Germline lookup yields CDR1 LGHNA and CDR2 YNFKEQ. CDR3 residues: CASSQDGSGDVEQFF. The CDR3 DNA sequence: TGTGCCAGCAGCCAAGATGGGTCGGGGGATGTGGAGCAGTTCTTC.

The chain has TRBV6-5 and TRBJ1-2; 8 bases are shared with TRBD1. From germline, CDR1 is MNHEY and CDR2 SVGAGI. After removal of 5 bases from V and 4 bases from J, the junction contained 0 bases not matched to a gene. The CDR3 is 12 residues long. CDR3 loop: CASSQGAYGYTF. DNA for the CDR3: TGTGCCAGCAGTCAGGGGGCCTATGGCTACACCTTC.

This rearrangement joins TRBV4-1 to TRBJ1-1; no clear D. The germline V and J ends were trimmed by 7 bases and 2 bases, with 14 bases remaining between them. CDR3 size: 14 residues. Germline loops: CDR1 MGHRA, CDR2 YSYEKL. CDR3 amino acids: CASTERELNTEAFF. CDR3 nucleotide sequence: TGCGCCAGCACAGAGAGGGAGTTAAACACTGAAGCTTTCTTT.

The chain has TRBV11-2 and TRBJ2-1; D unclear. CDR3 length: 12 residues. The ends were cut back, 3 bases at V and 9 bases at J, with 9 bases in the middle. CDR1 and CDR2 (germline): SGHAT, FQNNGV. The CDR3 loop is CASSLSHREQFF. CDR3 nucleotides: TGTGCCAGCAGCTTGAGTCACCGTGAGCAGTTCTTC.

The chain recombines TRBV27 with TRBJ1-1, with D perhaps TRBD1 (5 bases). Trimming removed 3 bases from V and 5 bases from J, with 13 bases in between. The germline CDR1 and CDR2 sequences are MNHEY and SMNVEV (reference sequence). The CDR3 has 14 residues. The CDR3 loop is CASSFNTGGTEAFF. The CDR3 region has the DNA TGTGCCAGCAGTTTTAATACTGGGGGGACTGAAGCTTTCTTT.

Concerning this clone itself: This sample also contains other DNA sequences that code for the same CDR3. The chain employs TRBV7-3 and TRBJ2-3; no reliable D call. Germline V gene sequence: CDR1 SGHTA, CDR2 FQGTGA. Trimming removed 5 bases at V and 0 bases at J, with 9 bases between. The CDR3 is made up of 14 amino acids. For the CDR3, the DNA is TGTGCCAGCAGCCCCTCACATAGCACAGATACGCAGTATTTT. Translating it yields CASSPSHSTDTQYF.

This chain connects TRBV7-9 to TRBJ2-3; D might be TRBD1 or TRBD2, each matching 5 bases. CDR1 is SEHNR, CDR2 FQNEAQ, per germline (reference sequence). The CDR3 covers 11 residues. Trimming removed 0 bases at V and 14 bases at J, with 9 bases between. The CDR3 loop is CASSLAGERYF. CDR3 in DNA: TGTGCCAGCAGCTTAGCGGGGGAAAGGTATTTT. The full variable domain, rest sourced from reference TRBV7-9 and TRBJ2-3, is DTGVSQNPRHKITKRGQNVTFRCDPISEHNRLYWYRQTLGQGPEFLTYFQNEAQLEKSRLLSDRFSAERPKGSFSTLEIQRTEQGDSAMYLCASSLAGERYFGPGTRLTVL.